This T cell receptor beta chain is from a study of blood T cell repertoires in COVID-19. This clone rates as large. CDR3 length equals 16 residues. Trimming cost V 0 bases and J 4 bases; bases outside gene matches: 7. Germline CDR1 is SGDLS and CDR2 is YYNGEE. The protocol was immunoSEQ multiplex PCR, while the TCRdb copy is restricted to in-frame clones and leaves out a portion. Of about 25,000 clones detected, about 84% appear once; the ten largest clones hold 45% to 55%. This clonotype originated in a man in his fifties with active or convalescent COVID-19. The genes are TRBV9 and TRBJ2-3; 8 bases line up with TRBD2. Sequencing was carried out using peripheral blood. The CDR3 DNA sequence: TGTGCCAGCAGCGTAGACCTGACGGGGGGGGCAGATACGCAGTATTTT. It codes for CASSVDLTGGADTQYF.